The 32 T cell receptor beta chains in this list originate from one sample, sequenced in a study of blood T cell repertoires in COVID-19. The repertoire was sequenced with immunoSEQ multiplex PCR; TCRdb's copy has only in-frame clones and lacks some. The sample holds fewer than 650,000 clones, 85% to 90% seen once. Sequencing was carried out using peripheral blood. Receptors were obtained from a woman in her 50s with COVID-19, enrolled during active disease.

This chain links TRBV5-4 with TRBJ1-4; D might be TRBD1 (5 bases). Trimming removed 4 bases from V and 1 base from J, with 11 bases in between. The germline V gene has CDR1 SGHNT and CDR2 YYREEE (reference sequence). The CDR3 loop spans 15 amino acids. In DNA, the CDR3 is TGTGCCAGCAGCCGCATAGGGGAAACTAATGAAAAACTGTTTTTT. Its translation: CASSRIGETNEKLFF. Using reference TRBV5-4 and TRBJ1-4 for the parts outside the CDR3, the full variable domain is ETGVTQSPTHLIKTRGQQVTLRCSSQSGHNTVSWYQQALGQGPQFIFQYYREEENGRGNFPPRFSGLQFPNYSSELNVNALELDDSALYLCASSRIGETNEKLFFGSGTQLSVL.

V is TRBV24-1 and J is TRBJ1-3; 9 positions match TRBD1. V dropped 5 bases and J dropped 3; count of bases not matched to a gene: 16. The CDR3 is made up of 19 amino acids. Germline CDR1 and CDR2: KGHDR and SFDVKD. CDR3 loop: CATSGWTGALSMDGNTIYF. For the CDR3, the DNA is TGTGCCACCAGTGGCTGGACAGGGGCCCTCTCAATGGATGGAAACACCATATATTTT.

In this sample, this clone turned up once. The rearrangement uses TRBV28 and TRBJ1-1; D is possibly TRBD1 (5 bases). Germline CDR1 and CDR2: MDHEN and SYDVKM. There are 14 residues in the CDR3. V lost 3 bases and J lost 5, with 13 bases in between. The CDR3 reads CASSFQGVRTEAFF. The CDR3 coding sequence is TGTGCCAGCAGTTTCCAAGGGGTTCGGACTGAAGCTTTCTTT.

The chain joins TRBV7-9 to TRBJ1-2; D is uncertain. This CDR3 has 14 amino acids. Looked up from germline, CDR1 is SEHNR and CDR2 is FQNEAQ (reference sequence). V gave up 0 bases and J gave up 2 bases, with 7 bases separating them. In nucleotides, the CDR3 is TGTGCCAGCAGCTTAGCCACGGGGAACTATGGCTACACCTTC. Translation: CASSLATGNYGYTF. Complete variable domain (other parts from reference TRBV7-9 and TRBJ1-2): DTGVSQNPRHKITKRGQNVTFRCDPISEHNRLYWYRQTLGQGPEFLTYFQNEAQLEKSRLLSDRFSAERPKGSFSTLEIQRTEQGDSAMYLCASSLATGNYGYTFGSGTRLTVV.

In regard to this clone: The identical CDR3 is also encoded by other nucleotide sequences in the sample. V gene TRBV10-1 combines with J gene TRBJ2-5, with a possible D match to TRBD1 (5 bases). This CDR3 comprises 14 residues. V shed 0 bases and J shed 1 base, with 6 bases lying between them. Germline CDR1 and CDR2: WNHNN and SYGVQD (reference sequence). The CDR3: CASSESTGQETQYF. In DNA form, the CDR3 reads TGCGCCAGCAGTGAGTCTACAGGCCAAGAGACCCAGTACTTC.

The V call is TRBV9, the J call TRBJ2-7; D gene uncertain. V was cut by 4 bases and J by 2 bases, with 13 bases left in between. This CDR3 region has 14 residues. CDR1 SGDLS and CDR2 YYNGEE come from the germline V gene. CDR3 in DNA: TGTGCCAGCAGCCTAGACGAGTCTGCCTACGAGCAGTACTTC. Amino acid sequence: CASSLDESAYEQYF.

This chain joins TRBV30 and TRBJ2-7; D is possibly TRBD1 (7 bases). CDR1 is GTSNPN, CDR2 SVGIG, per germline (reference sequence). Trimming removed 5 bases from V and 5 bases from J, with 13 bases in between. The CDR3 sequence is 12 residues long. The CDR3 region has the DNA TGTGCCTGGGGAGGGGGCATCAACGAGCAGTACTTC. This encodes CAWGGGINEQYF.

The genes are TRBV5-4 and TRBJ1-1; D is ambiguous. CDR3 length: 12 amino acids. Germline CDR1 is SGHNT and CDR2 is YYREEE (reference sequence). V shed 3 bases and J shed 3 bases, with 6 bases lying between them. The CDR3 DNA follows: TGTGCCAGCAGCTGGAGGGACACTGAAGCTTTCTTT. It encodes CASSWRDTEAFF.

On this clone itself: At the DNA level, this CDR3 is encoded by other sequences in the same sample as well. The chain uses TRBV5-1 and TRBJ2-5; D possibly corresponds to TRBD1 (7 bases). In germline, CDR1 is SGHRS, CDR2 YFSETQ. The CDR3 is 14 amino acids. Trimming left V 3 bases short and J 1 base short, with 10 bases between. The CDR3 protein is CASSSGDSQETQYF. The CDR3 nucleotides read TGCGCCAGCAGCTCGGGGGACAGCCAAGAGACCCAGTACTTC.

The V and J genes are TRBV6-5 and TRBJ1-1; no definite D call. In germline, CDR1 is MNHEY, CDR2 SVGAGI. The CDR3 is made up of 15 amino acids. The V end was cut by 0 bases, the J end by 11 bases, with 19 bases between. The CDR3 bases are TGTGCCAGCAGTTACTCGGCGGCGGGTATAATGAATGCTTTCTTT. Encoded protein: CASSYSAAGIMNAFF.

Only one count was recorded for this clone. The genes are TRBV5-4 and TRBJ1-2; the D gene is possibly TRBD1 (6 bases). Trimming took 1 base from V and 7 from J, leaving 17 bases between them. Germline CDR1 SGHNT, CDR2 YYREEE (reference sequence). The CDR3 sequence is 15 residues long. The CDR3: CASSLSGGGSLGYTF. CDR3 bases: TGTGCCAGCAGCTTGTCCGGGGGCGGGAGTCTTGGCTACACCTTC.

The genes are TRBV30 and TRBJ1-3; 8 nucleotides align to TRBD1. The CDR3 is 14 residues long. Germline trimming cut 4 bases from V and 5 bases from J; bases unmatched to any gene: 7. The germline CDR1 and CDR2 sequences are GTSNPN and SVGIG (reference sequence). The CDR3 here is CAWNFQGARNTIYF. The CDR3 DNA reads TGTGCCTGGAATTTTCAGGGGGCGCGAAACACCATATATTTT.

CDR3 loop: CASSPRSPNTEAFF. The CDR3 bases are TGTGCCAGCTCACCCCGGAGTCCGAACACTGAAGCTTTCTTT. The chain recombines TRBV18 with TRBJ1-1; D gene unclear. This CDR3 contains 14 residues. The germline CDR1 and CDR2 sequences are KGHSH and LQKENI. Trimming shortened V by 3 bases and J by 1 base, and 9 bases separated the two germline ends.

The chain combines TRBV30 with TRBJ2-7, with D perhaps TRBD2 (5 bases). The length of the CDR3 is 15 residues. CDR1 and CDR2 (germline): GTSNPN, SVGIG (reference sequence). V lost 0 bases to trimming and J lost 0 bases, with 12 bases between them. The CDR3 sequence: CAWSVRGKLSYEQYF. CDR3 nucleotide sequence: TGTGCCTGGAGTGTACGGGGTAAACTCTCCTACGAGCAGTACTTC.

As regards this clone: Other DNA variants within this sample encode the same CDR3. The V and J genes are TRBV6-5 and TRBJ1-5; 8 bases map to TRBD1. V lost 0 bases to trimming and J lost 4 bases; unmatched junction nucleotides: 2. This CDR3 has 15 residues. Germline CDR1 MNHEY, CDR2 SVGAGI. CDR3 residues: CASSYSRTGNQPQHF. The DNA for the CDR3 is TGTGCCAGCAGTTACTCTAGGACAGGGAATCAGCCCCAGCATTTT.

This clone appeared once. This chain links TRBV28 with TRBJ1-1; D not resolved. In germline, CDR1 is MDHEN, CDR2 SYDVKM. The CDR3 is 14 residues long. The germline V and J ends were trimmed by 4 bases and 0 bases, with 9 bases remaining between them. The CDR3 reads CASSSNPVNTEAFF. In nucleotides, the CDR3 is TGTGCCAGCAGTTCAAATCCAGTGAACACTGAAGCTTTCTTT.

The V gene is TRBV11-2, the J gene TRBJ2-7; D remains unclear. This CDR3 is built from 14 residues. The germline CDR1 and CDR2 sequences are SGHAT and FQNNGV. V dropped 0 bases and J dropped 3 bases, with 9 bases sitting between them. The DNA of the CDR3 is TGTGCCAGCAGCTTAGACTTAGAGATCTACGAGCAGTACTTC. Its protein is CASSLDLEIYEQYF.

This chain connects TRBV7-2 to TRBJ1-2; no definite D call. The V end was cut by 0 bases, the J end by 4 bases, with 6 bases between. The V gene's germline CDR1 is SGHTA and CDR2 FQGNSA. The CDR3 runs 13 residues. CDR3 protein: CASSLARAYGYTF. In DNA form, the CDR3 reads TGTGCCAGCAGCTTAGCACGCGCCTATGGCTACACCTTC.

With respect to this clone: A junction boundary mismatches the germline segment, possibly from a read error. The CDR3 nucleotides are TGTGCCAGCAGTGAAGGGGTGTGGGGGGTTGTGAAAACTGAAGCTTTCTTT. Translated: CASSEGVWGVVKTEAFF. The gene calls are TRBV6-1 and TRBJ1-1, with D possibly TRBD1 on 5 matching bases. The length of the CDR3 is 17 residues. CDR1 and CDR2 from the germline V gene are MNHNS and SASEGT.

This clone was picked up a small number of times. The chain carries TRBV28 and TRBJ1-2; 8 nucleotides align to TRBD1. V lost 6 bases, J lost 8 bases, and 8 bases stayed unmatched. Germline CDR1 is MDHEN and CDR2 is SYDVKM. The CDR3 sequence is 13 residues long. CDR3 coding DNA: TGTGCCAGCAGCCCGGACAGGGCGAAAGGCTACACCTTC. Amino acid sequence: CASSPDRAKGYTF.

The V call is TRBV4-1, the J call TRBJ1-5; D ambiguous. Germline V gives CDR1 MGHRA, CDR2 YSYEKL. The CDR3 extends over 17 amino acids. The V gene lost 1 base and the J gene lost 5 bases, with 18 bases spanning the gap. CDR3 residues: CASSQGSGQAVDQPQHF. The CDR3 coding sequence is TGCGCCAGCAGCCAAGGATCAGGCCAGGCTGTAGATCAGCCCCAGCATTTT.

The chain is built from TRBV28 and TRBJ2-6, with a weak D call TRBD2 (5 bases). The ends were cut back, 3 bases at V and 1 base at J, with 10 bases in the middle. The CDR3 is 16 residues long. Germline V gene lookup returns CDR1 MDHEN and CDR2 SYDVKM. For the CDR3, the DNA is TGTGCCAGCAGTTTCGACTCGGGGTCTGGGGCCAACGTCCTGACTTTC. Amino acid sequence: CASSFDSGSGANVLTF.

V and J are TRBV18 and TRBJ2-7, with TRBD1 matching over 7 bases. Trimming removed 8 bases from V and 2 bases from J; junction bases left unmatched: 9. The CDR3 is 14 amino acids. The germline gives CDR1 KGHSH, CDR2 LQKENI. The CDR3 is CASARDSSAYEQYF. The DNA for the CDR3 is TGTGCCAGCGCCCGGGACAGTAGCGCCTACGAGCAGTACTTC. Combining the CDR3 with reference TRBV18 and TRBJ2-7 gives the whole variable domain NAGVMQNPRHLVRRRGQEARLRCSPMKGHSHVYWYRQLPEEGLKFMVYLQKENIIDESGMPKERFSAEFPKEGPSILRIQQVVRGDSAAYFCASARDSSAYEQYFGPGTRLTVT.

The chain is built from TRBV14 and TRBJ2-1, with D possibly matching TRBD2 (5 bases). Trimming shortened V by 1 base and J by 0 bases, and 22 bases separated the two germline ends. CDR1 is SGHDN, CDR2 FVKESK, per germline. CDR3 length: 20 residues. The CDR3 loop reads CASSQAPLLWTASSYNEQFF. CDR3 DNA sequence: TGTGCCAGCAGCCAAGCCCCCCTTCTCTGGACTGCTAGCTCCTACAATGAGCAGTTCTTC.

The CDR3 DNA reads as TGTGCCAGCAATCGGAATCGGGGGGGTAGCAGTACGCAGTATTTT. The encoded protein is CASNRNRGGSSTQYF. The chain links TRBV9 to TRBJ2-3; 8 nucleotides line up with TRBD2. The trim removed 6 bases at V and 8 bases at J, leaving 14 bases unmatched. The length of the CDR3 is 15 residues. Germline V gene sequence: CDR1 SGDLS, CDR2 YYNGEE.

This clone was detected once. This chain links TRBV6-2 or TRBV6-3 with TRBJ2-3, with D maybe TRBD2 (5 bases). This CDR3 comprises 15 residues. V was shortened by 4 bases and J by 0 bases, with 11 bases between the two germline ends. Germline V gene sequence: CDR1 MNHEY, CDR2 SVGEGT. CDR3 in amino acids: CASSFAGRSTDTQYF. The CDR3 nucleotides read TGTGCCAGCAGTTTTGCGGGCAGGAGCACAGATACGCAGTATTTT.

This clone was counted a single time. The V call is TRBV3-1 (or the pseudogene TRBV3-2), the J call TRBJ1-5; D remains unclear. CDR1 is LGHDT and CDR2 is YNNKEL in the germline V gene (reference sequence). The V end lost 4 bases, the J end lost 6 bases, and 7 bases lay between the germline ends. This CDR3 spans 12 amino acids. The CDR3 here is CASSLGGQPQHF. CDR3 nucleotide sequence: TGTGCCAGCAGCCTCGGCGGTCAGCCCCAGCATTTT.

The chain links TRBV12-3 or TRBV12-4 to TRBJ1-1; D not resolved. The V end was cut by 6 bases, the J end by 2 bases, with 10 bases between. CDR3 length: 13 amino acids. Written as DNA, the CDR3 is TGTGCCAGCAGGCGCCCCGTAAACACTGAAGCTTTCTTT. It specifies CASRRPVNTEAFF.

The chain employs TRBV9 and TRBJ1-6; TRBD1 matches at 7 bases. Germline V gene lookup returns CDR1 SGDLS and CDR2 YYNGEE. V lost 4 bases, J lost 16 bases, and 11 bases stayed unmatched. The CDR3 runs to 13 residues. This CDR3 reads CASSPDVQGWLHF. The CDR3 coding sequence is TGTGCCAGCAGCCCTGATGTACAGGGGTGGCTCCACTTT.

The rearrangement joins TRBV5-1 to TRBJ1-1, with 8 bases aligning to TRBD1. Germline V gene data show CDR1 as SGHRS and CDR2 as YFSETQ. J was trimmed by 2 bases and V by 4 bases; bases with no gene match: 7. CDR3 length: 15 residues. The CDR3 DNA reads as TGCGCCAGCAGCCTGAGGACAGGGAGTAACACTGAAGCTTTCTTT. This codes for CASSLRTGSNTEAFF. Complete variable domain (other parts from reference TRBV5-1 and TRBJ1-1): KAGVTQTPRYLIKTRGQQVTLSCSPISGHRSVSWYQQTPGQGLQFLFEYFSETQRNKGNFPGRFSGRQFSNSRSEMNVSTLELGDSALYLCASSLRTGSNTEAFFGQGTRLTVV.

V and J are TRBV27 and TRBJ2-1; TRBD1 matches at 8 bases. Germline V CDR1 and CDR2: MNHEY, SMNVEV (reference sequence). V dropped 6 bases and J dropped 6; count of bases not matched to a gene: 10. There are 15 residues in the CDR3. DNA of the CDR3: TGTGCCAGCAGGGGGGGACAGGTATATCCCAATGAGCAGTTCTTC. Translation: CASRGGQVYPNEQFF.

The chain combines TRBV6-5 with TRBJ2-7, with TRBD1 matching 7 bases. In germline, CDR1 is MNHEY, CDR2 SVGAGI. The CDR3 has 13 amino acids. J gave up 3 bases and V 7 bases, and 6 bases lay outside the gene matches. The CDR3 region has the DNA TGTGCCAGCACCGAGACAGGGTACTACGAGCAGTACTTC. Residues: CASTETGYYEQYF.